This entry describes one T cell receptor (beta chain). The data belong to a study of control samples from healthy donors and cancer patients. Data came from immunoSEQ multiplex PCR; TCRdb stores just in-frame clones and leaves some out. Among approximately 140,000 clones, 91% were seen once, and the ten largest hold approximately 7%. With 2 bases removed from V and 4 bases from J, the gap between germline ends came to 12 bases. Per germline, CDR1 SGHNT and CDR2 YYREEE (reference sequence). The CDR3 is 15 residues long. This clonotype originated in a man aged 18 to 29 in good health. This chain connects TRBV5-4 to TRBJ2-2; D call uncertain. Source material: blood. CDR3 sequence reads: CASSLSSFPTGELFF. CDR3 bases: TGTGCCAGCAGCTTATCGTCCTTCCCCACCGGGGAGCTGTTTTTT. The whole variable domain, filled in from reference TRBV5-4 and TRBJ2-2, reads ETGVTQSPTHLIKTRGQQVTLRCSSQSGHNTVSWYQQALGQGPQFIFQYYREEENGRGNFPPRFSGLQFPNYSSELNVNALELDDSALYLCASSLSSFPTGELFFGEGSRLTVL.